This T cell receptor (beta chain) was identified during a study of T-cell reconstitution after alpha-beta-depleted transplantation in children. Regarding the study as a whole: It was newly produced T cells that mostly accounted for T-cell counts and diversity one year after transplant. Surviving recipient T cells and thymic progenitors underlay high day-60 TCRbeta diversity in some patients.

Germline V gene data show CDR1 as MNHEY and CDR2 as SVGEGT. Trimming took 11 bases from V and 5 from J, leaving 16 bases between them. The CDR3 runs 13 residues. Unique molecular identifiers featured in how the TCRbeta library was prepared. TCRdb independently ran MiXCR on the PCR reads; one entry per CDR3 protein. The table shows about 600,000 distinct CDR3 sequences, with roughly 13% occurring only once. This clonotype was observed a handful of times. Its target is unknown. The sample here was PBMCs, mostly from graft donor cells, taken 360 days after TCRalphabeta/CD19-depleted stem cell transplant. This sequence joins TRBV6-2 or TRBV6-3 and TRBJ2-1, with D possibly matching TRBD2 (5 bases). The receptor comes from a male patient between 5 and 17 years old who had a stem cell transplant for acute myeloid leukemia, so the T cells may come from the graft donor. CDR3 sequence reads: CAVTRVENNEQFF. CDR3 nucleotides: TGTGCCGTCACTAGAGTAGAGAACAATGAGCAGTTCTTC.